There are many counts of the clone carrying this T cell receptor (beta chain). Its antigen is undetermined. This record belongs to a study of read filtering for tumor transcriptome and immune sequencing. The study's findings and limits: The CD138-negative fraction was mixed bone marrow immune cells, not pure T cells.

The library was built from roughly 400 ng RNA with molecular barcoded adaptors for alpha/delta and beta/gamma chains. MiXCR was run by TCRdb on the reads, yielding one entry per CDR3 protein. The sample holds some 62,000 distinct CDR3 sequences, 11% to 15% seen once. Germline-derived CDR1 and CDR2 are DFQATT and SNEGSKA (reference sequence). This CDR3 is 14 amino acids long. V was clipped by 3 bases and J by 9 bases; unmatched bases: 9. The sequence was obtained from a donor at least 40 years old with multiple myeloma. The sequenced sample consisted of a population of CD138-negative cells sorted from bone marrow. V gene TRBV20-1 combines with J gene TRBJ2-1, with TRBD2 matching 9 bases. The chain's CDR3 is CSARDGTSSFEQFF. The DNA for the CDR3 is TGCAGTGCTAGGGACGGGACTAGCAGTTTTGAGCAGTTCTTC.